This note documents a single T cell receptor (beta chain) sequence. Its antigen is unknown. Here the gene names and germline are mouse. With the read ending 1 residue before the CDR3 end, the germline J gene is used to fill in that end. This table comes from immunoSEQ multiplex PCR, and its TCRdb copy is limited to in-frame clones, with some not included. This repertoire shows 20,000 to 25,000 clones, 72% found once; its top ten account for more than 0.65%. V lost 1 base, J lost 2 bases, and 2 bases stayed unmatched. Germline V CDR1 and CDR2: NSQYPW, LRSPGD (reference sequence). CDR3 length: 15 residues. This sample is drawn from a study of tissue T cells after allogeneic stem cell transplantation. Study conclusions and caveats: Alloreactivity or antigen specificity of tissue TCRs was not determined; some clones might be host cells. Motif-based clustering found tissue-specific repertoire signatures shared across patients, though few clones were shared. Tissue-detected TCR repertoire was only partly captured by blood and spleen T cells.

The material sequenced was spleen. The receptor was isolated from a female BALB/c mouse in good health. The mouse line has the MHC haplotype H2-d. The chain joins TRBV1 to TRBJ2-3, with 8 nucleotides matching TRBD1. This chain's CDR3 is CTCSAGTGIAETLYF. Incomplete CDR3 DNA: TGCACCTGCAGTGCAGGGACAGGGATTGCAGAAACGCTGTAT.